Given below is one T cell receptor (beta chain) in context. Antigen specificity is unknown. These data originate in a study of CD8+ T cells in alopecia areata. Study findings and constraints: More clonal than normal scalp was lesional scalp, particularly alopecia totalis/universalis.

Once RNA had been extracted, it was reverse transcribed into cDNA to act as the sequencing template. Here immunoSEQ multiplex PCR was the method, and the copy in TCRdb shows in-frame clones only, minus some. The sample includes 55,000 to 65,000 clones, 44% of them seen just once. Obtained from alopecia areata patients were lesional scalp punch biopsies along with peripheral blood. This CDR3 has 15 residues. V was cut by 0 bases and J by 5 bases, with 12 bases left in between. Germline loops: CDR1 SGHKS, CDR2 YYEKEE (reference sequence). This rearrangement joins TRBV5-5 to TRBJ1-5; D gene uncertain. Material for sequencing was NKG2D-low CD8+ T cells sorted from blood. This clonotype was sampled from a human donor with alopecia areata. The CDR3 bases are TGTGCCAGCAGCTTGGGTCTCGGGGTTGATCAGCCCCAGCATTTT. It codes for CASSLGLGVDQPQHF. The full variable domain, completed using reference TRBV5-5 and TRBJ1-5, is DAGVTQSPTHLIKTRGQQVTLRCSPISGHKSVSWYQQVLGQGPQFIFQYYEKEERGRGNFPDRFSARQFPNYSSELNVNALLLGDSALYLCASSLGLGVDQPQHFGDGTRLSIL.